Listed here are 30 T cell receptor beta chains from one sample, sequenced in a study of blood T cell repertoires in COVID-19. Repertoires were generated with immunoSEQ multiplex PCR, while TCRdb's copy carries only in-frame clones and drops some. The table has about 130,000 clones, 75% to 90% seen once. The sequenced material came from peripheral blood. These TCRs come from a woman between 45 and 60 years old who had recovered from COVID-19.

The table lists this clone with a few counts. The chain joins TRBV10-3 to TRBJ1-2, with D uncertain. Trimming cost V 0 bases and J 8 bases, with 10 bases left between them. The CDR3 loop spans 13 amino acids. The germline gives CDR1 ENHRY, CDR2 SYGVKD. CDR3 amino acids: CAISESTLGGYTF. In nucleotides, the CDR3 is TGTGCCATCAGTGAGTCCACGTTGGGCGGCTACACCTTC.

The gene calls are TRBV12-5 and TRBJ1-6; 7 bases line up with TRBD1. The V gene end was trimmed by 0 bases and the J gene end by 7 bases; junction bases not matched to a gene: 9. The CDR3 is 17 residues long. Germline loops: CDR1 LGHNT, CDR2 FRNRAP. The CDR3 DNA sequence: TGTGCTAGTGGTTTGGTAACGGGGACAGCATTGAATTCACCCCTCCACTTT. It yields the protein CASGLVTGTALNSPLHF. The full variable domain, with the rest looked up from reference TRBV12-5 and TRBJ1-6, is DARVTQTPRHKVTEMGQEVTMRCQPILGHNTVFWYRQTMMQGLELLAYFRNRAPLDDSGMPKDRFSAEMPDATLATLKIQPSEPRDSAVYFCASGLVTGTALNSPLHFGNGTRLTVT.

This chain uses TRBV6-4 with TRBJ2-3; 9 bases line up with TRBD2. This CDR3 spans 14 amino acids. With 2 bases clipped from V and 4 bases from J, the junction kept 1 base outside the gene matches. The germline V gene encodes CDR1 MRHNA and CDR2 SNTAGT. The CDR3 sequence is CASSDRGGADTQYF. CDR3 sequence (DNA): TGTGCCAGCAGTGACCGCGGGGGGGCAGATACGCAGTATTTT.

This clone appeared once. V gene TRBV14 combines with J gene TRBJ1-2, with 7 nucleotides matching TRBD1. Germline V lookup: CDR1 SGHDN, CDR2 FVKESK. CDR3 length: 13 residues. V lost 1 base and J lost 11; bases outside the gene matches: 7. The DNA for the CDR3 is TGTGCCAGCAGCCAAGTTGTACAGGGGCTGTACACCTTC. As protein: CASSQVVQGLYTF.

The CDR3 region is CASSIDRVSAGELFF. In nucleotides, the CDR3 is TGTGCCAGTAGTATAGATCGGGTTTCGGCCGGGGAGCTGTTTTTT. The J gene is TRBJ2-2, the V gene TRBV19, with unresolved D. Trimming pared 0 bases from V and 6 bases from J, leaving 11 bases between. This CDR3 has 15 residues. Germline V gene data show CDR1 as LNHDA and CDR2 as SQIVND (reference sequence).

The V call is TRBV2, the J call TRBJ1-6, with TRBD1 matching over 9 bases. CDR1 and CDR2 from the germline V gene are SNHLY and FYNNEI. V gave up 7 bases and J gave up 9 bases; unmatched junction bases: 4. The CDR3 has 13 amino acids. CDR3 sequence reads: CASNPGQGSPLHF. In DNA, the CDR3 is TGTGCCAGCAATCCGGGACAGGGTTCACCCCTCCACTTT. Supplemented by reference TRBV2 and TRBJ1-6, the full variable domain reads EPEVTQTPSHQVTQMGQEVILRCVPISNHLYFYWYRQILGQKVEFLVSFYNNEISEKSEIFDDQFSVERPDGSNFTLKIRSTKLEDSAMYFCASNPGQGSPLHFGNGTRLTVT.

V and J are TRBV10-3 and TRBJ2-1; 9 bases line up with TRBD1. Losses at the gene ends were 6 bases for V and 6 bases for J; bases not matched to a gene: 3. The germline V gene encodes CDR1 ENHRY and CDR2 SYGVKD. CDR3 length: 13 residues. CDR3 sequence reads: CAIRGTGINEQFF. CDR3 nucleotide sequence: TGTGCCATCAGGGGGACAGGGATCAATGAGCAGTTCTTC.

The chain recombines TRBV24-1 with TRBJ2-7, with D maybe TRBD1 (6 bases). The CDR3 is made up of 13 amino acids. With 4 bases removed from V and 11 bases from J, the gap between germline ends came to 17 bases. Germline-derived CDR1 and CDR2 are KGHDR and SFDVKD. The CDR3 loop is CATSEPDRPSKYF. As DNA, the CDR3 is TGTGCCACCAGTGAACCCGACAGGCCATCAAAGTACTTC.

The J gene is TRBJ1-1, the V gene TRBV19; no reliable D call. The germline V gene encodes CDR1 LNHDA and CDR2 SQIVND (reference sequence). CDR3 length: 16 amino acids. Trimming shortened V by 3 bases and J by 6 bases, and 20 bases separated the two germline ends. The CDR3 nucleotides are TGTGCCAGTAGTATGGGGAGGGAAGTATGGGCCGCTGAAGCTTTCTTT. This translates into CASSMGREVWAAEAFF. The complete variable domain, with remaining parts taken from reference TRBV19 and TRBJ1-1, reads DGGITQSPKYLFRKEGQNVTLSCEQNLNHDAMYWYRQDPGQGLRLIYYSQIVNDFQKGDIAEGYSVSREKKESFPLTVTSAQKNPTAFYLCASSMGREVWAAEAFFGQGTRLTVV.

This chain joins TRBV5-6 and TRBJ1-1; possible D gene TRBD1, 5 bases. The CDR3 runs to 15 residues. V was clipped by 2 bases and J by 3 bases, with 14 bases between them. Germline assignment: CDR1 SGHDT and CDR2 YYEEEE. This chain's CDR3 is CASSFAAGPYTEAFF. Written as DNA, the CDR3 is TGTGCCAGCAGCTTCGCGGCAGGGCCCTACACTGAAGCTTTCTTT.

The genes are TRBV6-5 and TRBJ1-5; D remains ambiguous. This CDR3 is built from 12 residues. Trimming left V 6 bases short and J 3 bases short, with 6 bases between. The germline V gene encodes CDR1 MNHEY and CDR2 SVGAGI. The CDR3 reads CASRGINQPQHF. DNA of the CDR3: TGTGCCAGCAGGGGCATCAATCAGCCCCAGCATTTT.

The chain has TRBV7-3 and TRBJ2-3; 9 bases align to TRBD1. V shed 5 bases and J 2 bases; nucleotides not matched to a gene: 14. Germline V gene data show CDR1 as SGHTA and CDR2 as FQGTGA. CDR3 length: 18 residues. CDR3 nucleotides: TGTGCCAGCAGCCCGTCCGGGACAGGGAGAAAACTCACAGATACGCAGTATTTT. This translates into CASSPSGTGRKLTDTQYF.

The CDR3 region has the DNA TGTGCTAGCGGGTCGCCCCAGGGAATATCAAACACTGAAGCTTTCTTT. Amino acids: CASGSPQGISNTEAFF. The V and J genes are TRBV12-5 and TRBJ1-1, with D perhaps TRBD1 (5 bases). Germline CDR1 reads LGHNT; CDR2 reads FRNRAP. This CDR3 has 16 amino acids. Trimming stripped 9 bases from V and 2 bases from J, with 22 bases between.

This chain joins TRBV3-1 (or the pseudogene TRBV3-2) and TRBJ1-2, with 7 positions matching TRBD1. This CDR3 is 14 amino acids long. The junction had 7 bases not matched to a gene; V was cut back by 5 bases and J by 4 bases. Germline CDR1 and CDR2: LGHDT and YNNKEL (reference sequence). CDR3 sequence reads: CASSFLGTVYGYTF. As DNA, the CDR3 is TGTGCCAGCAGCTTTTTGGGGACAGTCTATGGCTACACCTTC.

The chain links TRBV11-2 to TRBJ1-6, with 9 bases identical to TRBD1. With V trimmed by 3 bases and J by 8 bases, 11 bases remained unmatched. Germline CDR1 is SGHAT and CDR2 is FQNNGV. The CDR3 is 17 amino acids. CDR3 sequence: CASSFRPSGTGYSPLHF. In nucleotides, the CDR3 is TGTGCCAGCAGCTTTAGACCTTCCGGGACAGGGTATTCACCCCTCCACTTT.

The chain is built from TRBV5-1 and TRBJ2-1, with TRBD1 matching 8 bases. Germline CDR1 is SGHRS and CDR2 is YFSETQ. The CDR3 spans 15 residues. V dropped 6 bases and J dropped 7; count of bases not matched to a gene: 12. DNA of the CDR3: TGCGCCAGCACCACTGAGGACAGGGAGAGGAATGAGCAGTTCTTC. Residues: CASTTEDRERNEQFF.

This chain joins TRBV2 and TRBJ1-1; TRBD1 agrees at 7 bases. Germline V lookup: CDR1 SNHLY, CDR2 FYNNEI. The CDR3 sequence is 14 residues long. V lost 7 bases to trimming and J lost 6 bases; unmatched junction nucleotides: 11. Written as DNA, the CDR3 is TGTGCCAGCATAATACAGGGGCGAATTGCTGAAGCTTTCTTT. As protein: CASIIQGRIAEAFF.

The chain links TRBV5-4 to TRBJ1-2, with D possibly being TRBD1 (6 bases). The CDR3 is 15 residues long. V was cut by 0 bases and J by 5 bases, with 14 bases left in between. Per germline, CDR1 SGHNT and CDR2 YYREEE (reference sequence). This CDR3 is CASSLAATGQYGYTF. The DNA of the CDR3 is TGTGCCAGCAGCTTGGCAGCGACAGGTCAATATGGCTACACCTTC.

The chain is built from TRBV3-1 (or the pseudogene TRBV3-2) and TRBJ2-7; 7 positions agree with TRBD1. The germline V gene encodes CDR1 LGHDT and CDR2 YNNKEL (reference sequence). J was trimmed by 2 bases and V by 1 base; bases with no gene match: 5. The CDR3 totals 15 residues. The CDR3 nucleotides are TGTGCCAGCAGCCAAGGGGTAGGGGGCCCCTACGAGCAGTACTTC. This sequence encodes CASSQGVGGPYEQYF.

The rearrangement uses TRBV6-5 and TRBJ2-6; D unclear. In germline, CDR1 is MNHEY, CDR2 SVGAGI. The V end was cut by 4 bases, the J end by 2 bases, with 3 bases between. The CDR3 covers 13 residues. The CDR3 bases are TGTGCCAGCAGTTCTCCTGGGGCCAACGTCCTGACTTTC. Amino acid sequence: CASSSPGANVLTF.

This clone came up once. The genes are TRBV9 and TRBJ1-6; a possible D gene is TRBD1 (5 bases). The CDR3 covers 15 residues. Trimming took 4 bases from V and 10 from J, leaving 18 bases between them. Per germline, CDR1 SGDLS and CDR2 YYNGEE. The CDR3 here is CASSPSEGVGSPLHF. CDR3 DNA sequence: TGTGCCAGCAGCCCTAGTGAAGGGGTTGGGTCACCCCTCCACTTT.

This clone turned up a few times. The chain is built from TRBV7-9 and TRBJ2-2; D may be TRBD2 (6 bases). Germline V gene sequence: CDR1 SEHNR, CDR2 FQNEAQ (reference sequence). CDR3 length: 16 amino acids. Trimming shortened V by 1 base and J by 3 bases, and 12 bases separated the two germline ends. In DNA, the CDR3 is TGTGCCAGCAGCTTAGGTCGGGGGTTCTACACCGGGGAGCTGTTTTTT. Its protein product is CASSLGRGFYTGELFF.

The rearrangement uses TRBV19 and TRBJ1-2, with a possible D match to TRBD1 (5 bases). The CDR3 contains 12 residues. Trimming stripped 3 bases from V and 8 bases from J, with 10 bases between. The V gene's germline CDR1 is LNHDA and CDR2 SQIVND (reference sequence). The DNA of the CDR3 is TGTGCCAGTAGTATCCGGGGGGGAGGCTACACCTTC. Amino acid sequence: CASSIRGGGYTF.

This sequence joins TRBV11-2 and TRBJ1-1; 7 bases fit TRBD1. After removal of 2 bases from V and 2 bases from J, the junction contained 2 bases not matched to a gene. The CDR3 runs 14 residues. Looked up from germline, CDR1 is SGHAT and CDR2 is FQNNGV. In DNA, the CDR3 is TGTGCCAGCAGCTTAACAGGGGTTAACACTGAAGCTTTCTTT. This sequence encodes CASSLTGVNTEAFF.

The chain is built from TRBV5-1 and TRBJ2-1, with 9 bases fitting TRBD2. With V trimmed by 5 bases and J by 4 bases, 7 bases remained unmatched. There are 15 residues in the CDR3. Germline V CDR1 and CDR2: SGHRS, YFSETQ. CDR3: CASSLASGVYNEQFF. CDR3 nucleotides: TGCGCCAGCAGTCTGGCTAGCGGGGTTTACAATGAGCAGTTCTTC.

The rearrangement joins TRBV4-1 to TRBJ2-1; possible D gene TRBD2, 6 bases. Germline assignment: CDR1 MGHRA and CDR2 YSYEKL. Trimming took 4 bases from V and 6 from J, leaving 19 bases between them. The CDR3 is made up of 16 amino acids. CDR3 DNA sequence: TGCGCCAGCAGCCCTTTGGCGGGGAGAAACACCAATGAGCAGTTCTTC. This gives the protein CASSPLAGRNTNEQFF.

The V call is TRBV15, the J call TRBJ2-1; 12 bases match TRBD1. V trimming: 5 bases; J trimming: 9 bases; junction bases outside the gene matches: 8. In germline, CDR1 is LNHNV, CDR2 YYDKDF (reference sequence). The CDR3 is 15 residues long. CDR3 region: CATSVGGTGGTEQFF. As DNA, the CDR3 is TGTGCCACCAGCGTAGGTGGGACAGGGGGCACTGAGCAGTTCTTC.

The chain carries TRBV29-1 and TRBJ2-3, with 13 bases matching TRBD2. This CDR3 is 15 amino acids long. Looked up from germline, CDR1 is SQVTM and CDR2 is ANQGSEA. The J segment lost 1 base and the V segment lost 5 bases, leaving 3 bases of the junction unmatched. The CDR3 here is CSVSGLAGGTDTQYF. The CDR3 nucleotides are TGCAGCGTTTCCGGACTAGCGGGGGGCACAGATACGCAGTATTTT.

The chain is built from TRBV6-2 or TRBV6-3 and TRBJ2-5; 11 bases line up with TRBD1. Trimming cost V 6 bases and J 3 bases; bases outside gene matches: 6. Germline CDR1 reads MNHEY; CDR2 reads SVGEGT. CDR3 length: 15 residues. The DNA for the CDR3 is TGTGCCAGCAGCCAACGGGGACAGGGGGAAGAGACCCAGTACTTC. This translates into CASSQRGQGEETQYF.

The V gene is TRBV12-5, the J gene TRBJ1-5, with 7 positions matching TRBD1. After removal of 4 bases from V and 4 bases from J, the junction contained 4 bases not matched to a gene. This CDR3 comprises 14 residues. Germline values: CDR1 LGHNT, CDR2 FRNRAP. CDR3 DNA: TGTGCTAGTGGTTCCGGACAGGTAAATCAGCCCCAGCATTTT. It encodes CASGSGQVNQPQHF.